Listed here is a single TCR beta chain. The data were obtained in a study of cytomegalovirus exposure and HLA in healthy donors. The PCR contained 60 Vbeta and 13 Jbeta primers. Libraries were prepared by immunoSEQ multiplex PCR; TCRdb keeps only in-frame clonotypes and omits some of them. The repertoire consists of 30,000 to 40,000 clones, with less than 75% occurring once and the leading ten covering around 9.1%. CDR1 is SGHNT, CDR2 YYREEE, per germline (reference sequence). J was trimmed by 3 bases and V by 4 bases; bases with no gene match: 4. CDR3 length equals 15 residues. The material sequenced was PBMCs. The rearrangement uses TRBV5-4 and TRBJ1-3; 10 bases are shared with TRBD1. This TCR was recovered from a man aged 40-49 years in good health and CMV-seropositive. DNA for the CDR3: TGTGCCAGCAGCCGGGACAGGGGAGGTGGAAACACCATATATTTT. It is translated as CASSRDRGGGNTIYF.